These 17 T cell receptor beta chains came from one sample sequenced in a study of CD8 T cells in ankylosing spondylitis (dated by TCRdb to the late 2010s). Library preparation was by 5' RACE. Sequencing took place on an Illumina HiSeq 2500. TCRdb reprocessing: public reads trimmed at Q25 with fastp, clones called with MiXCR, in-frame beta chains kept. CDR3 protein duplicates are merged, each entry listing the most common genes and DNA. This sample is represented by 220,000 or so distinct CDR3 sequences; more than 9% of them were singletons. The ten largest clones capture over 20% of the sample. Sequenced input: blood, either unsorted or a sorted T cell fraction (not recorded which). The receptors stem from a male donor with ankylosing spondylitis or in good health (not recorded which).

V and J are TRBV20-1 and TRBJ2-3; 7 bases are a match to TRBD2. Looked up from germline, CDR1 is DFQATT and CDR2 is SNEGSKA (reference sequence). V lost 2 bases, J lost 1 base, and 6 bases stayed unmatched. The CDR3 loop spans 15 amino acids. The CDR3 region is CSARNRAGGTDTQYF. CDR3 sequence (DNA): TGCAGTGCTAGAAATCGGGCGGGGGGCACAGATACGCAGTATTTT.

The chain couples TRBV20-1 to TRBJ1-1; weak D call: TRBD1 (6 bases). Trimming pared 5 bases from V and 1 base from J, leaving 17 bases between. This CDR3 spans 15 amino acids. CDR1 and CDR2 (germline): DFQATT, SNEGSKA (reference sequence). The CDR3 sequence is CSALGGDSRNTEAFF. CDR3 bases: TGCAGTGCTCTCGGGGGCGACAGCCGGAACACTGAAGCTTTCTTT.

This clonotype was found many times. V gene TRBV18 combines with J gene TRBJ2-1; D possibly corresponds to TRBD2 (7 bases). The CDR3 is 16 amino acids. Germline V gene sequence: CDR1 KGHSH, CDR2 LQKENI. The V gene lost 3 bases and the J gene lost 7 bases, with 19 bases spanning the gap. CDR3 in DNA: TGTGCCAGCTCACCGGGGTTCGGGGGGCCACAAAATGAGCAGTTCTTC. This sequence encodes CASSPGFGGPQNEQFF. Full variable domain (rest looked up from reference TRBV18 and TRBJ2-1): NAGVMQNPRHLVRRRGQEARLRCSPMKGHSHVYWYRQLPEEGLKFMVYLQKENIIDESGMPKERFSAEFPKEGPSILRIQQVVRGDSAAYFCASSPGFGGPQNEQFFGPGTRLTVL.

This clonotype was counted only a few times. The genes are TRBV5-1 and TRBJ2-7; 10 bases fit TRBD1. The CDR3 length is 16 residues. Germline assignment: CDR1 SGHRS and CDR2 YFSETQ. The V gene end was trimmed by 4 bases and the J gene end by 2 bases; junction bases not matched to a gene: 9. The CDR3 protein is CASSPTGQGGTYEQYF. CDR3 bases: TGCGCCAGCAGCCCAACCGGACAGGGGGGGACCTACGAGCAGTACTTC.

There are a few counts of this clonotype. For the CDR3, the DNA is TGCAGTGCTAGCCGGGGGGGGCCGGGAAATGAGCAGTTCTTC. Translation gives CSASRGGPGNEQFF. This rearrangement joins TRBV20-1 to TRBJ2-1; 8 nucleotides agree with TRBD2. Germline assignment: CDR1 DFQATT and CDR2 SNEGSKA (reference sequence). This CDR3 spans 14 amino acids. J was trimmed by 7 bases and V by 3 bases; bases with no gene match: 8.

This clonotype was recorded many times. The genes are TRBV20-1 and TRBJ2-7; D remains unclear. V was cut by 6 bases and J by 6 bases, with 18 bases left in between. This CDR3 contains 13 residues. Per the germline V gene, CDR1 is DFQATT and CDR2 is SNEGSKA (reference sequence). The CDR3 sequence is CSALYMPVPEQYF. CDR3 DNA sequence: TGCAGTGCACTATATATGCCCGTCCCCGAGCAGTACTTC.

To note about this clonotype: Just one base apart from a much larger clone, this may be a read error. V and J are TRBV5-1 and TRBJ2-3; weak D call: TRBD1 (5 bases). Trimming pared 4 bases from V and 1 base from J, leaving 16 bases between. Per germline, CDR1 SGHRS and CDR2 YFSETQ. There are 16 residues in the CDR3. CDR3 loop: CASSRTETVRTDTQYF. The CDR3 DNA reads TGCGCCAGCAGCCGCACCGAGACAGTCCGCACAGATACGCAGTATTTT. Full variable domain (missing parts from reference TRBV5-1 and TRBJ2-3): KAGVTQTPRYLIKTRGQQVTLSCSPISGHRSVSWYQQTPGQGLQFLFEYFSETQRNKGNFPGRFSGRQFSNSRSEMNVSTLELGDSALYLCASSRTETVRTDTQYFGPGTRLTVL.

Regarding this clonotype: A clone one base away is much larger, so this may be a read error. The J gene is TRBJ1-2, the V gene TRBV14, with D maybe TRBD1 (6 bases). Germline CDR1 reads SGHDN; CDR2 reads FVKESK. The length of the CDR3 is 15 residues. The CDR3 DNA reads TGTGCCAGCAGCCGAGGGGGTGAGGGCTCCTATGGCGACACCTTC. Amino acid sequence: CASSRGGEGSYGDTF.

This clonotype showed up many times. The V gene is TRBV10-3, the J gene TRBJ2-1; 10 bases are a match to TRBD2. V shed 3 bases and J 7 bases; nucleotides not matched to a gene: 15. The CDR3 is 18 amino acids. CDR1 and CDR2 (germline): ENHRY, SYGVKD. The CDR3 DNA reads TGTGCCATCAGTGAAGTTTGGGTCAGGACTAGCGGAGGTAATGAGCAGTTCTTC. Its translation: CAISEVWVRTSGGNEQFF.

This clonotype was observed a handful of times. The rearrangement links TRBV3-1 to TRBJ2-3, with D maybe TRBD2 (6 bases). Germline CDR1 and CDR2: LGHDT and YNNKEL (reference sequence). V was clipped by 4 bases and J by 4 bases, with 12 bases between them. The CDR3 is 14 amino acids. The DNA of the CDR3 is TGTGCCAGCAGCCTACCCCTAGCGTCAGATACGCAGTATTTT. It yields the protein CASSLPLASDTQYF.

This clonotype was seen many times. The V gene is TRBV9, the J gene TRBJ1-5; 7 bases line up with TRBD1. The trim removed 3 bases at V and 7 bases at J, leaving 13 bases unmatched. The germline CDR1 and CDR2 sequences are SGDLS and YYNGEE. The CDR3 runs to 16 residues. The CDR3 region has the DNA TGTGCCAGCAGCGCCGGGTCAGGGGGAGGTGCCCAGCCCCAGCATTTT. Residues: CASSAGSGGGAQPQHF.

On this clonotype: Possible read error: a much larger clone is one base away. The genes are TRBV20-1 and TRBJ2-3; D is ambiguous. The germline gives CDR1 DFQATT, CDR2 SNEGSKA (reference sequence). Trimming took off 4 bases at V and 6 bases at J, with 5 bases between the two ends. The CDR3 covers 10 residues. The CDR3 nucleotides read TGCAGTGCTACTTGGGATACGCAGTATTTT. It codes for CSATWDTQYF.

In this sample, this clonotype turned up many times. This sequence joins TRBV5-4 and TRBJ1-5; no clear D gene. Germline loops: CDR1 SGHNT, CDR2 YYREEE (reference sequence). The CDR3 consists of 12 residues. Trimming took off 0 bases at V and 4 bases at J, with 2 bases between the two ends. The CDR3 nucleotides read TGTGCCAGCAGCTTGGAGAATCAGCCCCAGCATTTT. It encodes CASSLENQPQHF.

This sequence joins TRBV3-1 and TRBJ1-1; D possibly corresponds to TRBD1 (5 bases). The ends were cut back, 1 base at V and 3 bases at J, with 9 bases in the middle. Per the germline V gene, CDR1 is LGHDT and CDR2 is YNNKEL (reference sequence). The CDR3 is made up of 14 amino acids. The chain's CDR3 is CASSQVGADTEAFF. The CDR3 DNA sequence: TGTGCCAGCAGCCAAGTAGGGGCCGACACTGAAGCTTTCTTT.

The CDR3 DNA reads TGTGCCAGCAGTCCCCGCGCAGGGCCTGGAAACACCATATATTTT. Its protein is CASSPRAGPGNTIYF. V gene TRBV12-3 or TRBV12-4 combines with J gene TRBJ1-3; D is perhaps TRBD1 (5 bases). Trimming stripped 5 bases from V and 2 bases from J, with 13 bases between. The CDR3 length is 15 residues.

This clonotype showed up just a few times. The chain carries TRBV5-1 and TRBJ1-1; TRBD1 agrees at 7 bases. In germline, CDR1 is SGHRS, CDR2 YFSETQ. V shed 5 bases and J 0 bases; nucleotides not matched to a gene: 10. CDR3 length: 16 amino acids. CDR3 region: CASSSTDRDMNTEAFF. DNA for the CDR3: TGCGCCAGCAGTTCGACCGACAGGGACATGAACACTGAAGCTTTCTTT.

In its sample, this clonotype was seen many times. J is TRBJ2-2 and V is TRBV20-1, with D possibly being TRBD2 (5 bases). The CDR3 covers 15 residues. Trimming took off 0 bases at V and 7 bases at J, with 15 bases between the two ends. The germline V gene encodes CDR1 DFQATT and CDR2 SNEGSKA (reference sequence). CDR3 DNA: TGCAGTGCTAGAGATCAGTTGGCCCGGGACGGGGAGCTGTTTTTT. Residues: CSARDQLARDGELFF.